This T cell receptor (beta chain) comes out of a study of blood T cell repertoires in COVID-19. As for the study in general: Acute and convalescent COVID-19 samples came from the United States, Italy and Spain.

The CDR3 runs to 18 residues. The germline CDR1 and CDR2 sequences are SGHVS and FQNEAQ. Unmatched junction bases numbered 5, after V lost 3 bases and J lost 0 bases. Generated by immunoSEQ multiplex PCR, the TCRdb table keeps only in-frame clones and is missing some. The table has 300,000 to 400,000 clones, under 95% seen once. Sequences were obtained from peripheral blood. The V call is TRBV7-8, the J call TRBJ2-2, with 12 bases aligning to TRBD2. The clonotype was recovered from a woman aged 18-30 years who had recovered from COVID-19. The CDR3 reads CASSFSGLAGTNTGELFF. CDR3 coding DNA: TGTGCCAGCAGCTTTTCTGGACTAGCGGGGACGAACACCGGGGAGCTGTTTTTT. The full variable domain, with the rest looked up from reference TRBV7-8 and TRBJ2-2, is GAGVSQSPRYKVAKRGQDVALRCDPISGHVSLFWYQQALGQGPEFLTYFQNEAQLDKSGLPSDRFFAERPEGSVSTLKIQRTQQEDSAVYLCASSFSGLAGTNTGELFFGEGSRLTVL.